What follows are 10 T cell receptor beta chains derived from one specimen sequenced in a study of blood T cell repertoires in COVID-19. The protocol was immunoSEQ multiplex PCR, while the TCRdb copy is restricted to in-frame clones and leaves out a portion. The sample yields approximately 77,000 clones, 76% seen once. The sample taken for sequencing was peripheral blood. These receptors were collected from a man between 65 and 85 years old with active or convalescent COVID-19.

CDR3 nucleotide sequence: TGTGCCCACAGCGCGGTGCGGGGTGTTGGTTCACCCCTCCACTTT. Translated: CAHSAVRGVGSPLHF. The chain links TRBV30 to TRBJ1-6; D is undetermined. The V gene's germline CDR1 is GTSNPN and CDR2 SVGIG (reference sequence). The CDR3 runs 15 residues. Between the trimmed V and J ends, which lost 8 bases and 9 bases, there was a span of 23 bases. Complete variable domain (other parts from reference TRBV30 and TRBJ1-6): SQTIHQWPATLVQPVGSPLSLECTVEGTSNPNLYWYRQAAGRGLQLLFYSVGIGQISSEVPQNLSASRPQDRQFILSSKKLLLSDSGFYLCAHSAVRGVGSPLHFGNGTRLTVT.

DNA for the CDR3: TGTGCCATCAGTGAAAACAGGGGGCCTGCTTTCTTT. Amino acid sequence: CAISENRGPAFF. The chain links TRBV10-3 to TRBJ1-1; 9 positions agree with TRBD1. V was pared by 3 bases and J by 11 bases, with 4 bases of the junction left unmatched. Germline CDR1 is ENHRY and CDR2 is SYGVKD. The CDR3 is 12 residues long.

This rearrangement joins TRBV3-1 (or the pseudogene TRBV3-2) to TRBJ1-2; 8 bases map to TRBD1. This CDR3 is 13 amino acids long. After removal of 3 bases from V and 5 bases from J, the junction contained 2 bases not matched to a gene. Germline-derived CDR1 and CDR2 are LGHDT and YNNKEL (reference sequence). CDR3 nucleotides: TGTGCCAGCAGCCAGGGACAGGCATATGGCTACACCTTC. Its translation is CASSQGQAYGYTF.

The J gene is TRBJ1-1, the V gene TRBV12-3 or TRBV12-4; 7 positions agree with TRBD1. V lost 6 bases, J lost 12 bases, and 13 bases stayed unmatched. The CDR3 length is 13 residues. The CDR3 DNA reads TGTGCCAGCAGGATCGACAGGGCCTTGGATCCTTTCTTT. It encodes CASRIDRALDPFF.

V usage is TRBV2 and J usage is TRBJ2-7; D unresolved. Germline CDR1 SNHLY, CDR2 FYNNEI. The germline V and J ends were trimmed by 7 bases and 3 bases, with 10 bases remaining between them. The CDR3 contains 12 residues. The CDR3 nucleotides read TGTGCCAGCAAGACACGTAACTACGAGCAGTACTTC. Translated: CASKTRNYEQYF.

The chain is built from TRBV2 and TRBJ1-1; D is unclear. Trimming cost V 6 bases and J 2 bases, with 10 bases left between them. CDR3 length: 13 residues. The V gene's germline CDR1 is SNHLY and CDR2 FYNNEI. The chain's CDR3 is CASRVDLNTEAFF. The CDR3 coding sequence is TGTGCCAGCAGGGTTGACTTAAACACTGAAGCTTTCTTT. Drawing the rest from reference TRBV2 and TRBJ1-1, the complete variable domain is EPEVTQTPSHQVTQMGQEVILRCVPISNHLYFYWYRQILGQKVEFLVSFYNNEISEKSEIFDDQFSVERPDGSNFTLKIRSTKLEDSAMYFCASRVDLNTEAFFGQGTRLTVV.

Only one count was recorded for this clone. The V and J genes are TRBV6-5 and TRBJ1-1, with a possible D match to TRBD1 (5 bases). Trimming took off 5 bases at V and 6 bases at J, with 19 bases between the two ends. This CDR3 is 15 amino acids long. In germline, CDR1 is MNHEY, CDR2 SVGAGI. CDR3 residues: CASSLQGDLGPEAFF. CDR3 nucleotide sequence: TGTGCCAGCAGTCTCCAAGGGGATCTGGGCCCTGAAGCTTTCTTT.

The CDR3 DNA reads TGCGCCAGCAGCCAAGTCGTCCTAGCGGGGTTCACCTACAATGAGCAGTTCTTC. It translates to CASSQVVLAGFTYNEQFF. The rearrangement links TRBV4-1 to TRBJ2-1; the match to TRBD2 covers 9 bases. Germline CDR1 MGHRA, CDR2 YSYEKL. Unmatched junction bases numbered 9, after V lost 1 base and J lost 2 bases. The CDR3 loop spans 18 amino acids.

The J gene is TRBJ2-7, the V gene TRBV6-2 or TRBV6-3; TRBD1 aligns across 7 bases. CDR3 length: 14 residues. Germline trimming cut 5 bases from V and 1 base from J; bases unmatched to any gene: 5. The germline V gene encodes CDR1 MNHEY and CDR2 SVGEGT. This chain's CDR3 is CASSLGQVSYEQYF. CDR3 coding DNA: TGTGCCAGCAGTCTCGGACAGGTTTCCTACGAGCAGTACTTC.

The chain is built from TRBV3-1 (or the pseudogene TRBV3-2) and TRBJ1-2; D is unresolved. Germline V gene lookup returns CDR1 LGHDT and CDR2 YNNKEL (reference sequence). Trimming took 1 base from V and 10 from J, leaving 10 bases between them. The length of the CDR3 is 12 residues. The CDR3 nucleotides read TGTGCCAGCAGCCAAGCGGAGGAAGTCTACACCTTC. Amino acids: CASSQAEEVYTF.